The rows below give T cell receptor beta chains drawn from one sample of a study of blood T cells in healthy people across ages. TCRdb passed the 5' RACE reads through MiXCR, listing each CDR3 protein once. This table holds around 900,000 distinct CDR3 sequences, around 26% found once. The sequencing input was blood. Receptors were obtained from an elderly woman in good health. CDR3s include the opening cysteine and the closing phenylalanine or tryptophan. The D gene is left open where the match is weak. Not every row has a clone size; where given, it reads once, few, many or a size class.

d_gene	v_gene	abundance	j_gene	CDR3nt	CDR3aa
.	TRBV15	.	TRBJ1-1	TGTGCCACCAGCAGAGAAGGGACGGGGAACACTGAAGCTTTCTTT	CATSREGTGNTEAFF
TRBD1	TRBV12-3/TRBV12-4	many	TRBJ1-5	TGTGCCAGCAGTTTAAGCACAGGGGGCCATCAGCCCCAGCATTTT	CASSLSTGGHQPQHF
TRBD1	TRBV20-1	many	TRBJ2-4	TGCAGTGCTACGGGGGACAGGGGGCCGAACATTCAGTACTTC	CSATGDRGPNIQYF
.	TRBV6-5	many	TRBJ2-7	TGTGCCAGCAGTTACGGGGTCAGCGGTTCCTACGAGCAGTACTTC	CASSYGVSGSYEQYF
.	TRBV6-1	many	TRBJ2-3	TGTGCCAGCAGTAAGGCCCACCGAGATACGCAGTATTTT	CASSKAHRDTQYF
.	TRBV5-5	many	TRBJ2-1	TGTGCCAGCAGCCGGCGGGGGCTCGACAATGAGCAGTTCTTC	CASSRRGLDNEQFF
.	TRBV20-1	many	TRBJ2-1	TGCAGTGCTAGTATGTACAATGAGCAGTTCTTC	CSASMYNEQFF
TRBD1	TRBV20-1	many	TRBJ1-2	TGCAGTGCTAGAGATCGCTTACAGGGGAAGGGCTATGGCTACACCTTC	CSARDRLQGKGYGYTF
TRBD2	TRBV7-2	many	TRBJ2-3	TGTGCCAGCAGCATGAACGGCGGGGGGACAGATACGCAGTATTTT	CASSMNGGGTDTQYF
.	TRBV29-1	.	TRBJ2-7	TGCAGCGTTGAAGGCCGGTCCTCCTACAATGAGCAGTACTTC	CSVEGRSSYNEQYF
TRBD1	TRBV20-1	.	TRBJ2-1	TGCAGTGCAGGGGGCTACCGAATCAATGAGCAGTTCTTC	CSAGGYRINEQFF
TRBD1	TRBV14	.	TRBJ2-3	TGTGCCAGCAGCCATACAGGGGGCCGAGTGGATACGCAGGATTTT	CASSHTGGRVDTQDF
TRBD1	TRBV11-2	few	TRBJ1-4	TGTGCCAGCAGCCAAGGGAAGGGACAGTTTAATGAAAAACTGTTTTTT	CASSQGKGQFNEKLFF
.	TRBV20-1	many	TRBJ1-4	TGCAGTGCTAGAGGACAGTCTAATGAAAAACTGTTTTTT	CSARGQSNEKLFF
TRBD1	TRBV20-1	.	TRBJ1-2	TGCAGTGCCATCGAAATACAGGGGTACTATGGCTACACCTTC	CSAIEIQGYYGYTF
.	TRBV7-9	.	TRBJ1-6	TGTGCCAGCAGGTTGGGTGCCGGGGAAAATTCACCCCTCCACTTT	CASRLGAGENSPLHF
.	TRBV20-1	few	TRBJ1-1	TGCAGTGCTAAACTAGGGATCATGAACACTGAAGCTTTCTTT	CSAKLGIMNTEAFF
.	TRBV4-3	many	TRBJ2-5	TGCGCCAGCAGCCGAGGACTGCTCCAAGAGACCCAGTACTTC	CASSRGLLQETQYF
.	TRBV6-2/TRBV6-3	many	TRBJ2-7	TGTGCCACACGGGACCCCGACGTCTACGAGCAGTACTTC	CATRDPDVYEQYF
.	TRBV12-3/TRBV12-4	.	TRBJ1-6	TGTGCCAGCAGTTTTAAGGGGCCGTATAATTCACCCCCCCACTTT	CASSFKGPYNSPPHF
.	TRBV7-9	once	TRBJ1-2	TGTGCCAGCAGCTTAATAGGGGTGGAGAACACCTTC	CASSLIGVENTF
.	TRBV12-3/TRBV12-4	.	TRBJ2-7	TGTGCCAGCAGTCTCACAGGGAAGGGCTACGAGCAGTACTTC	CASSLTGKGYEQYF
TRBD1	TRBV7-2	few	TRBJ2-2	TGTGCCAGCAGCTTAGTTCCAGGGGGGAACACCGGGGAGCTGTTTTTT	CASSLVPGGNTGELFF
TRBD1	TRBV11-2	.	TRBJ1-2	TGTGCCAGCAGCCCCGGACAGGGGGCAATGGGGTATGGCTACACCTTC	CASSPGQGAMGYGYTF
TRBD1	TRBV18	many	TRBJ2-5	TGTGCCAGCTCACCTGGACAGGGGGCGAGGAGAGAGACCCAGTACTTC	CASSPGQGARRETQYF
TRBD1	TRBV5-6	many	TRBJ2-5	TGTGCCAGCGGCCCGACAGGGTTCGGCCGAGAGACCCAGTACTTC	CASGPTGFGRETQYF
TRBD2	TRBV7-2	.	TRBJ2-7	TGTGCCAGCAGCTTAGCGGAGACTAGCGGAACTTTCTACGAGCAGTACTTC	CASSLAETSGTFYEQYF
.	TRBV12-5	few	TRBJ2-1	TGTGCTAGTGGTTTGGTACAAGGGACGCACAATGAGCAGTTCTTC	CASGLVQGTHNEQFF
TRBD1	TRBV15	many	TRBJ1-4	TGTGCCACCAGCCCCGGACAGGGCGGGGCAAAACTGTTTTTT	CATSPGQGGAKLFF
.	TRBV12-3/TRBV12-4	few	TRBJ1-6	TGTGCCAGCAGTCCCGCTGCTCTTGGCTATAATTCACCCCTCCACTTT	CASSPAALGYNSPLHF
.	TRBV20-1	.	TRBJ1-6	TGCAGTGCAACGACCCAGGGGAATTCACCCCTCCACTTT	CSATTQGNSPLHF
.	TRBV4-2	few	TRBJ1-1	TGTGCCAGCAGCCAAGATCAGGGGACCGGAGCTGAAGCTTTCTTT	CASSQDQGTGAEAFF
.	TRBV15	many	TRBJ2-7	TGTGCCACCAGCGGCGTCGGAGGGCTCTCCTACGAGCAGTACTTC	CATSGVGGLSYEQYF